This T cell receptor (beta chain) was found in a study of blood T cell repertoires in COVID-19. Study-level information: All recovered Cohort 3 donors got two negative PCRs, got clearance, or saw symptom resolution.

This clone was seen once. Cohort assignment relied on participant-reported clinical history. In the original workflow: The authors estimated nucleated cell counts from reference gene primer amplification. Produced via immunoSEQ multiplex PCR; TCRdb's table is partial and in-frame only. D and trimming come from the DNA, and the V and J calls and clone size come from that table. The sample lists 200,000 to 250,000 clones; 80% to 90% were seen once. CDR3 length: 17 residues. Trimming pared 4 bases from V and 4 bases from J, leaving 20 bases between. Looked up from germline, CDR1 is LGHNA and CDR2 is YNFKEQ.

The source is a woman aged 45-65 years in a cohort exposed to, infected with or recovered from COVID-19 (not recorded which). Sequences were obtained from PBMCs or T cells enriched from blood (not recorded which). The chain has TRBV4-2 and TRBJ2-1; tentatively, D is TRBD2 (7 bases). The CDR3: CASSRAGGGGGYNEQFF. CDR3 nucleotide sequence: TGTGCCAGCAGCCGAGCCGGGGGCGGGGGAGGATACAATGAGCAGTTCTTC.